This T cell receptor (beta chain) stems from a study of beta chain features in type 1 diabetes. Study observations and caveats: Within each of all four CD4+ subsets, Type 1 diabetes patients had TCRB CDR3s that were moderately but significantly shorter. Insertions were fewer and deletions more numerous at VDJ junctions in type 1 diabetes patients.

Expressed TCRB transcripts got sequenced, as all isolated RNA was reverse transcribed. Clones were read by immunoSEQ multiplex PCR, and TCRdb kept only the in-frame ones, dropping some. The sample has some 150,000 clones, less than 11% seen once. This clone was observed a handful of times. The antigen is not known. In this CDR3 the conserved last residue, phenylalanine or tryptophan, is missing, so a read error is likely. V lost 8 bases to trimming and J lost 2 bases; unmatched junction nucleotides: 6. Germline CDR1 is SGHAT and CDR2 is FQNNGV. The CDR3 runs to 15 residues. Purity above 98% was achieved in all sorted populations.

The sequenced sample was naive CD4+ T cells from blood. The genes are TRBV11-2 and TRBJ2-6; 7 bases are shared with TRBD2. This clonotype originated in a man younger than 35 in good health. CDR3 amino acids: CASGRGGAGANVLTS. The DNA for the CDR3 is TGTGCCAGCGGGAGGGGAGGGGCTGGGGCCAACGTCCTGACTTCC.